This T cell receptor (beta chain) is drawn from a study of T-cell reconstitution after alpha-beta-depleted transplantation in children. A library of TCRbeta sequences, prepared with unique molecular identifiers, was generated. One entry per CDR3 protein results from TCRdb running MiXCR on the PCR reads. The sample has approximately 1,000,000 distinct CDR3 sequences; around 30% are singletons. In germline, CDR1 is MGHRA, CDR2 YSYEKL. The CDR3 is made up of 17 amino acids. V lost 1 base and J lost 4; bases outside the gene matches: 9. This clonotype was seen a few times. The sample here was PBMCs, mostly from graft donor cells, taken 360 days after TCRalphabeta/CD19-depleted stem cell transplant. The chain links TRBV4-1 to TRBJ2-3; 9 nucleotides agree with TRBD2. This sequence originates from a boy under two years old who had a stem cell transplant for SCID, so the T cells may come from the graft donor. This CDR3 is CASSQVRGGAFSDTQYF. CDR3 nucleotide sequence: TGCGCCAGCAGCCAAGTCCGCGGGGGGGCCTTCTCAGATACGCAGTATTTT.